Shown below are 18 T cell receptor beta chains from a single sample sequenced in a study of beta chain features in type 1 diabetes. Every bit of the isolated RNA underwent reverse transcription, so sequencing read expressed TCRB transcripts. Assay used: immunoSEQ multiplex PCR; TCRdb lists only in-frame clones, some missing. Among about 620,000 clones listed, roughly 15% were seen once. The sequenced sample was naive CD4+ T cells from blood. The receptors were sampled from a man aged 18 to 30 in good health.

In its sample, this clone was seen a few times. The chain joins TRBV7-3 to TRBJ2-5; unclear D gene. CDR1 and CDR2 from the germline V gene are SGHTA and FQGTGA. The CDR3 loop spans 15 amino acids. Trimming took off 1 base at V and 1 base at J, with 10 bases between the two ends. Written as DNA, the CDR3 is TGTGCCAGCAGCTTAAACGGCCAGGTCCAAGAGACCCAGTACTTC. Amino acid sequence: CASSLNGQVQETQYF.

This clone was observed a few times. The genes are TRBV28 and TRBJ2-5, with D perhaps given as TRBD1 or TRBD2 (5 bases each). Germline loops: CDR1 MDHEN, CDR2 SYDVKM. This CDR3 comprises 14 residues. V was shortened by 5 bases and J by 3 bases, with 13 bases between the two germline ends. This CDR3 reads CASSTTRGEETQYF. The CDR3 DNA sequence: TGTGCCAGCAGTACCACCAGAGGGGAAGAGACCCAGTACTTC.

This clone has only a few counts. The chain links TRBV5-1 to TRBJ1-3; perhaps TRBD1 as D (6 bases). The CDR3 is 16 residues long. Germline V gene data show CDR1 as SGHRS and CDR2 as YFSETQ. Trimming removed 1 base from V and 0 bases from J, with 11 bases in between. Here the CDR3 reads CASSLQGPDSGNTIYF. CDR3 nucleotide sequence: TGCGCCAGCAGCTTGCAGGGGCCCGACTCTGGAAACACCATATATTTT. Variable domain in full (rest from reference TRBV5-1 and TRBJ1-3): KAGVTQTPRYLIKTRGQQVTLSCSPISGHRSVSWYQQTPGQGLQFLFEYFSETQRNKGNFPGRFSGRQFSNSRSEMNVSTLELGDSALYLCASSLQGPDSGNTIYFGEGSWLTVV.

The rearrangement uses TRBV7-8 and TRBJ2-1; D is possibly TRBD1 (6 bases). V was clipped by 5 bases and J by 8 bases, with 22 bases between them. Germline lookup yields CDR1 SGHVS and CDR2 FQNEAQ. The CDR3 is 16 residues long. The CDR3 loop reads CASSLLNSGTRDEQFF. CDR3 coding DNA: TGTGCCAGCAGCCTTCTTAATTCCGGGACAAGGGATGAGCAGTTCTTC.

The J gene is TRBJ2-3, the V gene TRBV5-1; 8 positions agree with TRBD1. The V gene's germline CDR1 is SGHRS and CDR2 YFSETQ. The ends lost 7 bases at V and 6 bases at J; junction bases unmatched: 10. CDR3 length: 14 residues. CDR3 nucleotide sequence: TGCGCCAGCCGCAGGGGGCGTCTCTGGGATACGCAGTATTTT. Translation gives CASRRGRLWDTQYF. Based on the CDR3 plus reference TRBV5-1 and TRBJ2-3, the full variable domain is KAGVTQTPRYLIKTRGQQVTLSCSPISGHRSVSWYQQTPGQGLQFLFEYFSETQRNKGNFPGRFSGRQFSNSRSEMNVSTLELGDSALYLCASRRGRLWDTQYFGPGTRLTVL.

This clone was counted between two and nine times. The J gene is TRBJ2-3, the V gene TRBV7-9, with 8 bases aligning to TRBD1. This CDR3 region has 18 residues. Germline CDR1 is SEHNR and CDR2 is FQNEAQ (reference sequence). J was trimmed by 0 bases and V by 6 bases; bases with no gene match: 14. This CDR3 is CASRRSGGQGTSTDTQYF. The CDR3 DNA is TGTGCCAGCAGACGATCAGGGGGCCAGGGGACTAGCACAGATACGCAGTATTTT.

In the case of this clone: An end of the junction does not agree with germline; a read error may underlie this. The chain recombines TRBV7-7 with TRBJ2-5; the match to TRBD1 covers 9 bases. The CDR3 covers 16 residues. CDR1 and CDR2 (germline): SSHAT, FNYEAQ (reference sequence). CDR3 protein: CASSPPTTGGQGTQYF. The CDR3 nucleotides are TGTGCTAGCAGCCCACCGACGACAGGGGGGCAAGGGACCCAGTACTTC.

This clone was observed a few times. CDR3 in DNA: TGCAGTGCTAGAAAAGGCTACGAGCAGTACTTC. Protein: CSARKGYEQYF. This rearrangement joins TRBV20-1 to TRBJ2-7; D is ambiguous. The germline V gene has CDR1 DFQATT and CDR2 SNEGSKA (reference sequence). The V end was cut by 2 bases, the J end by 3 bases, with 5 bases between. CDR3 length: 11 residues.

Regarding this clone: The sample carries other DNA sequences with the same CDR3. The chain couples TRBV14 to TRBJ2-7; 10 positions agree with TRBD1. The CDR3 length is 15 residues. Looked up from germline, CDR1 is SGHDN and CDR2 is FVKESK. V was clipped by 4 bases and J by 2 bases; unmatched bases: 5. CDR3 protein: CASSRPGQGPYEQYF. Written as DNA, the CDR3 is TGTGCCAGCAGCCGGCCGGGACAGGGGCCCTACGAGCAGTACTTC.

The chain has TRBV6-5 and TRBJ1-1; maybe TRBD1 (5 bases). This CDR3 region has 13 residues. Germline V gene sequence: CDR1 MNHEY, CDR2 SVGAGI. The V and J ends lost 1 base and 11 bases respectively, with 14 bases between them. CDR3 sequence: CASSYFMDRGAFF. CDR3 coding DNA: TGTGCCAGCAGTTACTTCATGGATCGGGGCGCTTTCTTT.

V usage is TRBV7-9 and J usage is TRBJ2-2, with TRBD1 identical over 7 bases. The CDR3 loop spans 14 amino acids. The V segment lost 3 bases and the J segment 6 bases; nucleotides outside the gene matches: 4. Germline CDR1 reads SEHNR; CDR2 reads FQNEAQ (reference sequence). The CDR3 reads CASSFDRAAGELFF. The CDR3 DNA reads as TGTGCCAGCAGCTTCGACAGGGCCGCCGGGGAGCTGTTTTTT.

This clone has just a few counts. The gene calls are TRBV5-5 and TRBJ2-2; perhaps TRBD2 as D (6 bases). The CDR3 length is 16 residues. Per germline, CDR1 SGHKS and CDR2 YYEKEE (reference sequence). V was trimmed by 1 base and J by 0 bases, leaving 10 bases between them. As DNA, the CDR3 is TGTGCCAGCAGCTTGTTGGGCGGGACGAACACCGGGGAGCTGTTTTTT. Translating it yields CASSLLGGTNTGELFF. Full variable domain (missing parts from reference TRBV5-5 and TRBJ2-2): DAGVTQSPTHLIKTRGQQVTLRCSPISGHKSVSWYQQVLGQGPQFIFQYYEKEERGRGNFPDRFSARQFPNYSSELNVNALLLGDSALYLCASSLLGGTNTGELFFGEGSRLTVL.

The CDR3 DNA reads as TGCGCCAGCAGCTTGCCGGTACAGGAATTCTCCTACGAGCAGTACTTC. It is translated as CASSLPVQEFSYEQYF. The gene calls are TRBV5-1 and TRBJ2-7; D may be TRBD1 (5 bases). From germline, CDR1 is SGHRS and CDR2 YFSETQ. This CDR3 has 16 residues. Trimming stripped 1 base from V and 0 bases from J, with 14 bases between.

V is TRBV18 and J is TRBJ2-6; 8 bases map to TRBD1. There are 19 residues in the CDR3. CDR1 and CDR2 from the germline V gene are KGHSH and LQKENI. J lost 0 bases, V lost 3 bases, and 10 bases had no gene match. The CDR3 DNA is TGTGCCAGCTCACCCATTACCGGGACAGGATTCTCTGGGGCCAACGTCCTGACTTTC. It codes for CASSPITGTGFSGANVLTF.

This clone was detected a few times. V gene TRBV7-9 combines with J gene TRBJ1-3, with D possibly being TRBD1 (5 bases). Germline V gene data show CDR1 as SEHNR and CDR2 as FQNEAQ (reference sequence). This CDR3 comprises 18 residues. With 0 bases removed from V and 0 bases from J, the gap between germline ends came to 15 bases. CDR3 protein: CASSLAAPGRFSGNTIYF. For the CDR3, the DNA is TGTGCCAGCAGCTTAGCGGCCCCGGGACGGTTCTCTGGAAACACCATATATTTT.

This clone has a handful of counts. V and J are TRBV25-1 and TRBJ2-7; 8 bases map to TRBD1. The CDR3 has 15 residues. With V trimmed by 8 bases and J by 0 bases, 9 bases remained unmatched. In germline, CDR1 is MGHDK, CDR2 SYGVNS. The CDR3 spells CASDPSGTGSYEQYF. The DNA for the CDR3 is TGTGCCAGCGACCCCTCCGGGACAGGCTCCTACGAGCAGTACTTC.

The V and J genes are TRBV28 and TRBJ1-5; D ambiguous. Germline assignment: CDR1 MDHEN and CDR2 SYDVKM. This CDR3 is built from 11 residues. V lost 6 bases and J lost 7, with 7 bases in between. As DNA, the CDR3 is TGTGCCAGCAGCCCGGGACAGCCCCAGCATTTT. Translating gives CASSPGQPQHF.

The chain couples TRBV19 to TRBJ2-7, with D possibly TRBD1 on 7 matching bases. The CDR3 is made up of 17 amino acids. Germline CDR1 reads LNHDA; CDR2 reads SQIVND (reference sequence). V lost 7 bases and J lost 5, with 27 bases in between. CDR3 DNA sequence: TGTGCCAGTACCCTTACCCTCTCCGGGAGAGGGGGCAACGAGCAGTACTTC. Translation gives CASTLTLSGRGGNEQYF.